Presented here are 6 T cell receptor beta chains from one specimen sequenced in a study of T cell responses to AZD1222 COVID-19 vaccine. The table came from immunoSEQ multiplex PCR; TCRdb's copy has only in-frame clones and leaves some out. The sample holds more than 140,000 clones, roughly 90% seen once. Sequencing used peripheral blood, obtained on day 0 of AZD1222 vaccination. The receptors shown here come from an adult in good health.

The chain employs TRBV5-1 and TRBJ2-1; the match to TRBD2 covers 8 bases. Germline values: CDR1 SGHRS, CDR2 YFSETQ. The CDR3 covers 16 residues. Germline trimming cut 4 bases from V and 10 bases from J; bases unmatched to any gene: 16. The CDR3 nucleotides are TGCGCCAGCAGCCCGGGACTAGGGGTGATAGGTAGGGAGCAGTTCTTC. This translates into CASSPGLGVIGREQFF.

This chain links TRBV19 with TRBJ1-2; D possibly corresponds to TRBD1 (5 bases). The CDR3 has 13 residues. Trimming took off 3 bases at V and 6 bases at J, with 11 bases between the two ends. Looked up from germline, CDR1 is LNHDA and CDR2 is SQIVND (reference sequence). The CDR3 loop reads CASSISRQNGYTF. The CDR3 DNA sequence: TGTGCCAGTAGTATCAGCCGACAGAATGGCTACACCTTC. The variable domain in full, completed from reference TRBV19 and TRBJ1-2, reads DGGITQSPKYLFRKEGQNVTLSCEQNLNHDAMYWYRQDPGQGLRLIYYSQIVNDFQKGDIAEGYSVSREKKESFPLTVTSAQKNPTAFYLCASSISRQNGYTFGSGTRLTVV.

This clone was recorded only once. The CDR3 DNA is TGTGCCAGCAGCTTGGCCAGGGTTAAGAATGGCTACACCTTC. It translates to CASSLARVKNGYTF. This sequence joins TRBV5-5 and TRBJ1-2; D perhaps matches TRBD1 (5 bases). This CDR3 has 14 residues. V lost 0 bases to trimming and J lost 6 bases, with 12 bases between them. CDR1 and CDR2 (germline): SGHKS, YYEKEE (reference sequence). Looking up the rest from reference TRBV5-5 and TRBJ1-2 gives the full variable domain: DAGVTQSPTHLIKTRGQQVTLRCSPISGHKSVSWYQQVLGQGPQFIFQYYEKEERGRGNFPDRFSARQFPNYSSELNVNALLLGDSALYLCASSLARVKNGYTFGSGTRLTVV.

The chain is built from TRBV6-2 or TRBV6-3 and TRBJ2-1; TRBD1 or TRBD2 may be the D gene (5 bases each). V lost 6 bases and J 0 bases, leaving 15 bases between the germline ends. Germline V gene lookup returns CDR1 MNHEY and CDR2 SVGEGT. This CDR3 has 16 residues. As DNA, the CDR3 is TGTGCCAGCAGCCTCACCGGGACCCACTCCTACAATGAGCAGTTCTTC. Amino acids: CASSLTGTHSYNEQFF.

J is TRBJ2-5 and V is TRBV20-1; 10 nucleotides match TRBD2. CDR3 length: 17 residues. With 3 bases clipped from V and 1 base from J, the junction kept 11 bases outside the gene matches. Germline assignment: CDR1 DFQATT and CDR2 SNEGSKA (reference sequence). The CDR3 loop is CSASPASGGRSQETQYF. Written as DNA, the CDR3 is TGCAGTGCTAGTCCGGCTAGCGGGGGCCGTAGCCAAGAGACCCAGTACTTC.

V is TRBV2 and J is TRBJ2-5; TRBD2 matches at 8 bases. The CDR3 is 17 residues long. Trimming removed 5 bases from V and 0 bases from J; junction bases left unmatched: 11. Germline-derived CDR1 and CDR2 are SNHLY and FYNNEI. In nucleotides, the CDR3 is TGTGCCAGCAGTTCTCACCGACTAGCGTCGTACCAAGAGACCCAGTACTTC. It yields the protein CASSSHRLASYQETQYF.